In this sample, the clone carrying this T cell receptor (beta chain) turned up many times. Its antigen is not identified. This sample is part of a study of CD8+CD57+ T cells in acquired aplastic anemia. Overall study context: DNA per sorted CD4+ or CD8+ sample ranged about 0.17 to 27.4 ug, averaging about 3.4 ug.

Germline assignment: CDR1 SGHNT and CDR2 YYREEE (reference sequence). The CDR3 has 12 amino acids. V was cut by 3 bases and J by 6 bases, with 10 bases left in between. Profiling of TCR beta VDJ combinations and CDR3 sequences used genomic DNA as template. One entry per CDR3 protein results from TCRdb running MiXCR on the reads. Among 150,000 to 200,000 distinct CDR3 sequences listed, 45% to 50% were seen once. Study-wide results and caveats: Statistical testing detected no significant gap in CD8+ Simpson's diversity between patients and controls.

Source material: sorted CD4+, CD8+, or CD8+CD57+ T cells (not recorded which) from PBMCs. The rearrangement links TRBV5-4 to TRBJ2-7; either TRBD1 or TRBD2 may supply D (5 bases each). This clonotype originated in a human donor in good health. The CDR3 here is CASSSGTVEQYF. In DNA, the CDR3 is TGTGCCAGCAGCTCCGGGACGGTCGAGCAGTACTTC.